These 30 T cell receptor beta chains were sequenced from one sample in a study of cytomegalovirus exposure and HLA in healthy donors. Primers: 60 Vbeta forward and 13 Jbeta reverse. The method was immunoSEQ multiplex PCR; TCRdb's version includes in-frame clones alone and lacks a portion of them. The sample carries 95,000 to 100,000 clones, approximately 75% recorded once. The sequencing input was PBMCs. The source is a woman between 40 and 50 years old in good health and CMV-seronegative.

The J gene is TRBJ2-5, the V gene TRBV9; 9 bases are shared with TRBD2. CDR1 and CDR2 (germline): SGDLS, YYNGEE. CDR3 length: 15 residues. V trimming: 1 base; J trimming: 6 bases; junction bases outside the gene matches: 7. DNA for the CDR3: TGTGCCAGCAGCGTATCTAGCGGGAATGAAAAGACCCAGTACTTC. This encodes CASSVSSGNEKTQYF.

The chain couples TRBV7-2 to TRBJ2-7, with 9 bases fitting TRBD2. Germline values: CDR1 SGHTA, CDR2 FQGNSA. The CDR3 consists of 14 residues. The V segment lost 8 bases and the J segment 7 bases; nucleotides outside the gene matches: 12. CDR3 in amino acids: CASSLGGGAEEQYF. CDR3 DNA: TGTGCCAGCTCTTTGGGCGGGGGGGCGGAGGAGCAGTACTTC.

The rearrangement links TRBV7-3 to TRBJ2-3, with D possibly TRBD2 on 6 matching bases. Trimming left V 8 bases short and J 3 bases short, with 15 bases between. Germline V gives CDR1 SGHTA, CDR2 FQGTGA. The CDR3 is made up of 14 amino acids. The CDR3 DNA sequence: TGTGCCAGCGGCCTGGGGGGTTGGACAGATACGCAGTATTTT. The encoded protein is CASGLGGWTDTQYF.

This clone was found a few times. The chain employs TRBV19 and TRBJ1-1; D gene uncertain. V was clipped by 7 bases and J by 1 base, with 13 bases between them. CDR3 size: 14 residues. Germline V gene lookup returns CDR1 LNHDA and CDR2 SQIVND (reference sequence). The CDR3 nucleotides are TGTGCCAGTAAGGAGGGCTCGGCGAACACTGAAGCTTTCTTT. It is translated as CASKEGSANTEAFF.

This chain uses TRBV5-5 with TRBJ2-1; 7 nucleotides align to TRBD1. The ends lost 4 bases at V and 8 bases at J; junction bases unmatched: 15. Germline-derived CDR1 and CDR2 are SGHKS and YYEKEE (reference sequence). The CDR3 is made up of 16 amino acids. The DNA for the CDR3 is TGTGCCAGCAGCCCCGGGGCGAGGACAGGAGGCGATGAGCAGTTCTTC. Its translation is CASSPGARTGGDEQFF.

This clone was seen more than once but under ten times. This CDR3 is CASKYGRDRSQETQYF. The DNA of the CDR3 is TGTGCCAGCAAGTACGGCCGGGACAGGAGTCAAGAGACCCAGTACTTC. V is TRBV21-1 and J is TRBJ2-5; the DNA was not used to check the table's D call, TRBD1. TRBV21-1 is labeled a pseudogene. CDR3 length: 16 amino acids.

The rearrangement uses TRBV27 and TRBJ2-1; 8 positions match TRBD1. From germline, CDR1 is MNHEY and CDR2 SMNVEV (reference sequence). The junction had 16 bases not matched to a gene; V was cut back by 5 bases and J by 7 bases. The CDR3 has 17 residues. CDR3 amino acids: CASSTYHGTGKGNEQFF. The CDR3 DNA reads TGTGCCAGCAGTACTTATCATGGGACAGGCAAGGGGAATGAGCAGTTCTTC.

In DNA form, the CDR3 reads TGTGCCAGTAGTCTCCGGCTAGCGGGGGGGCTGGGAGATACGCAGTATTTT. Translated: CASSLRLAGGLGDTQYF. This sequence joins TRBV19 and TRBJ2-3; 12 bases match TRBD2. V trimming: 5 bases; J trimming: 5 bases; junction bases outside the gene matches: 11. The CDR3 sequence is 17 residues long. Germline V lookup: CDR1 LNHDA, CDR2 SQIVND (reference sequence).

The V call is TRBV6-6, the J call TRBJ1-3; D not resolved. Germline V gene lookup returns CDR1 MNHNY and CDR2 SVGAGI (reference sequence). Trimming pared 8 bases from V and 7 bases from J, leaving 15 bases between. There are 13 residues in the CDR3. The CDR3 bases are TGTGCCAGCTGTCCGGGTTCTGTCAACACCATATATTTT. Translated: CASCPGSVNTIYF.

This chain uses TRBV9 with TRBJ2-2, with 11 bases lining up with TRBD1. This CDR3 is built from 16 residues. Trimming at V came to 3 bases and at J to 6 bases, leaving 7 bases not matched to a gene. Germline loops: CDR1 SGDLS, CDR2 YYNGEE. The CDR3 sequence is CASSALGQGASGELFF. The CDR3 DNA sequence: TGTGCCAGCAGCGCTCTCGGACAGGGGGCCTCCGGGGAGCTGTTTTTT.

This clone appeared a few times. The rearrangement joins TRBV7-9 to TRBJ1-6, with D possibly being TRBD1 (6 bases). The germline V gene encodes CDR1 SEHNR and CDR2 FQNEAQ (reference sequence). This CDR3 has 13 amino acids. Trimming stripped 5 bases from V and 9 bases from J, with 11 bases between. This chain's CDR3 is CASSNNRVSPLHF. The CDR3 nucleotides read TGTGCCAGCAGCAATAACAGGGTTTCACCCCTCCACTTT.

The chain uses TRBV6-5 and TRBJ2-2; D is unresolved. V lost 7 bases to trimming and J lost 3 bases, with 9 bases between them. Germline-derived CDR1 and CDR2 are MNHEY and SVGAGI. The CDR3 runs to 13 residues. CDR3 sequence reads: CASIRLDTGELFF. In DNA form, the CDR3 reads TGTGCCAGCATCCGACTCGACACCGGGGAGCTGTTTTTT.

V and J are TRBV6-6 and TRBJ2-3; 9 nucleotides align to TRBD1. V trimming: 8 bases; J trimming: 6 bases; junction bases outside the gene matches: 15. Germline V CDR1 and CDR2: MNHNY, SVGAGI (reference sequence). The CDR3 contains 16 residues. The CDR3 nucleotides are TGTGCCAGCGGCACCGCCGGGACAGGGTGGTCGGATACGCAGTATTTT. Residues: CASGTAGTGWSDTQYF.

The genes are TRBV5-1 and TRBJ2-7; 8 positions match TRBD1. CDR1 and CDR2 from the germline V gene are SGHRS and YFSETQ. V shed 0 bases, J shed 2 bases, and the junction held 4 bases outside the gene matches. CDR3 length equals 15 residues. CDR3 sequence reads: CASSLETGGTYEQYF. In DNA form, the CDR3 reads TGCGCCAGCAGCTTGGAAACAGGGGGTACCTACGAGCAGTACTTC.

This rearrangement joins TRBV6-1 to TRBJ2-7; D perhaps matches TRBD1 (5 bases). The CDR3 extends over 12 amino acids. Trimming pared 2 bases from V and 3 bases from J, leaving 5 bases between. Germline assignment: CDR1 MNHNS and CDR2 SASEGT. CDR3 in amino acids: CASSERGYEQYF. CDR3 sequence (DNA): TGTGCCAGCAGTGAAAGGGGCTACGAGCAGTACTTC.

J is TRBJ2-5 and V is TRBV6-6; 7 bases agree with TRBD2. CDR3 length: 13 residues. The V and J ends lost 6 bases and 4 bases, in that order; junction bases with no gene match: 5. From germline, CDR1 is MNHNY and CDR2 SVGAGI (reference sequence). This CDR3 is CASSEREGETQYF. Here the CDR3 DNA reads TGTGCCAGCAGCGAAAGGGAGGGAGAGACCCAGTACTTC.

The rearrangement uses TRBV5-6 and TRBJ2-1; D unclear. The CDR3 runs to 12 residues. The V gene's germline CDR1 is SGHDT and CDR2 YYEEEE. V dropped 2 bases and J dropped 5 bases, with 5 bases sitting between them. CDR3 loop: CASSFRNNEQFF. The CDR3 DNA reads TGTGCCAGCAGCTTCCGTAACAATGAGCAGTTCTTC.

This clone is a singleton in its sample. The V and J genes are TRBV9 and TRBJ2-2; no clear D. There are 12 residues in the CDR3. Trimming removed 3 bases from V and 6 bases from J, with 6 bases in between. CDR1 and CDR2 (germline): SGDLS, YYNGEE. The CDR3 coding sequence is TGTGCCAGCAGCGCTAGTCCCGGGGAGCTGTTTTTT. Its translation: CASSASPGELFF.

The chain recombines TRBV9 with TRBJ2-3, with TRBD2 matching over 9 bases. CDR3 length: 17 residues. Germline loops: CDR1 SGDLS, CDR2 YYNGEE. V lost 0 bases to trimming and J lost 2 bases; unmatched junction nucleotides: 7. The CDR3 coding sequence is TGTGCCAGCAGCGTAGGGACTAGCGCAACTTTCACAGATACGCAGTATTTT. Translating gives CASSVGTSATFTDTQYF.

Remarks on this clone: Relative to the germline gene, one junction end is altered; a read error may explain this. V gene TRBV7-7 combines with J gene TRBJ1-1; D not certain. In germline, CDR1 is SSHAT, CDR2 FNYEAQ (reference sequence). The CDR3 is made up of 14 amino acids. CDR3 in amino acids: CASSITPERAEAFF. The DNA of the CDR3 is TGTGCTAGCAGCATAACTCCCGAGAGGGCTGAAGCTTTCTTT.

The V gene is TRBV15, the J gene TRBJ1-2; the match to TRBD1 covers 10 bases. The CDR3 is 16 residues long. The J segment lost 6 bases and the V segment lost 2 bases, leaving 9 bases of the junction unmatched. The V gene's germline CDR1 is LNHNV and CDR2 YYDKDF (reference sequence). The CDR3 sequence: CATSRRLGTGADGYTF. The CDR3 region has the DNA TGTGCCACCAGCAGACGACTCGGGACAGGGGCGGATGGCTACACCTTC.

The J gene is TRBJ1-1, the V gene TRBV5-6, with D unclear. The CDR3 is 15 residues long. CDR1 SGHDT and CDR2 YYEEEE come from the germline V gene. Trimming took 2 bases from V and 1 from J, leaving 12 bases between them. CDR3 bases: TGTGCCAGCAGCTTTAGTGGAGGTTGGAACACTGAAGCTTTCTTT. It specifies CASSFSGGWNTEAFF. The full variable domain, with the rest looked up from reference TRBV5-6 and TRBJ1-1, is DAGVTQSPTHLIKTRGQQVTLRCSPKSGHDTVSWYQQALGQGPQFIFQYYEEEERQRGNFPDRFSGHQFPNYSSELNVNALLLGDSALYLCASSFSGGWNTEAFFGQGTRLTVV.

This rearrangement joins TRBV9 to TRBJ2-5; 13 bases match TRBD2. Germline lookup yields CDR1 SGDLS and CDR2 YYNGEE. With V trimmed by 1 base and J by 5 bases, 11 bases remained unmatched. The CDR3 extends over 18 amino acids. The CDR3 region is CASSVTPRPGLAGETQYF. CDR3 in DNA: TGTGCCAGCAGCGTAACCCCGCGGCCGGGACTAGCGGGGGAGACCCAGTACTTC.

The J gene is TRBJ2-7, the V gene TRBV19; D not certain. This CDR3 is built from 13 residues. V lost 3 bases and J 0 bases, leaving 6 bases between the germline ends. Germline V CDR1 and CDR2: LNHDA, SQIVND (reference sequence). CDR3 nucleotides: TGTGCCAGTAGTATTGCGGCCTCCTACGAGCAGTACTTC. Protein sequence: CASSIAASYEQYF.

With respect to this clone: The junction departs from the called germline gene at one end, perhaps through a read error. CDR3 in amino acids: CSSSFPSQREGLRQQYF. CDR3 sequence (DNA): TGTTCCAGCAGCTTCCCCTCACAGCGGGAGGGCCTAAGGCAGCAGTACTTC. The V call is TRBV7-9, the J call TRBJ2-7, with 10 bases matching TRBD2. The CDR3 runs to 17 residues. CDR1 is SEHNR and CDR2 is FQNEAQ in the germline V gene (reference sequence).

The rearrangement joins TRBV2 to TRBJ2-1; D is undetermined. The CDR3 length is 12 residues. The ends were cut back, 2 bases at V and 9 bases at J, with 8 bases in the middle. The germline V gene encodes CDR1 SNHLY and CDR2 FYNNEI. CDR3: CASSERVGEQFF. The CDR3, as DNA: TGTGCCAGCAGTGAACGGGTTGGTGAGCAGTTCTTC.

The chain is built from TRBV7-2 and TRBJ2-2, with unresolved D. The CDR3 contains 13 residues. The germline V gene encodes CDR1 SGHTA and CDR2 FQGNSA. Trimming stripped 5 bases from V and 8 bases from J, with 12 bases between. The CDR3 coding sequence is TGTGCCAGCAGCCCCTCCAAAGCTGGGGAGCTGTTTTTT. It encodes CASSPSKAGELFF.

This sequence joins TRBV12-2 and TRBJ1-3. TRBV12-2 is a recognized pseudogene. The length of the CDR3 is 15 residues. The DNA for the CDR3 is TGTGCAAGTCGCTTATTGGAGAGCTCTGGAAACACCATATATTTT. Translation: CASRLLESSGNTIYF.

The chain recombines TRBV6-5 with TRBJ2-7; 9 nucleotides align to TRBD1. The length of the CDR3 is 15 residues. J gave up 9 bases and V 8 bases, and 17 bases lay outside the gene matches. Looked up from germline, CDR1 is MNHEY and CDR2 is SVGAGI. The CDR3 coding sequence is TGTGCCAGCCCGACGACAGGGGGATCGCCGATGGGGCAGTACTTC. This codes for CASPTTGGSPMGQYF.

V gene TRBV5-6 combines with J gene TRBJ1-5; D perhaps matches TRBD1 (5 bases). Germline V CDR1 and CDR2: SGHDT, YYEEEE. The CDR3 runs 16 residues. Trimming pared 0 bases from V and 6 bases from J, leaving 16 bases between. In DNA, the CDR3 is TGTGCCAGCAGCTTGGCCCGCTGGGGCTCAGGTCAGCCCCAGCATTTT. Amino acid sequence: CASSLARWGSGQPQHF.